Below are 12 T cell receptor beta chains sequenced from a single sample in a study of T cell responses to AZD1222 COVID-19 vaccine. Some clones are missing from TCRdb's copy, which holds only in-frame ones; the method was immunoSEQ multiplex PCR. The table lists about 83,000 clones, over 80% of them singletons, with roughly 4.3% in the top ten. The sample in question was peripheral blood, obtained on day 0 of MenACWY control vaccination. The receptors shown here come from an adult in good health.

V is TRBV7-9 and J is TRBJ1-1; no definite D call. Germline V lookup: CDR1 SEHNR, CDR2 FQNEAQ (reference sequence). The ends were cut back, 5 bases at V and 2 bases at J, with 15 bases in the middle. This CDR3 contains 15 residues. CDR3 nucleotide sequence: TGTGCCAGCAGCCCACGCGACCTGTCTAACACTGAAGCTTTCTTT. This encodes CASSPRDLSNTEAFF.

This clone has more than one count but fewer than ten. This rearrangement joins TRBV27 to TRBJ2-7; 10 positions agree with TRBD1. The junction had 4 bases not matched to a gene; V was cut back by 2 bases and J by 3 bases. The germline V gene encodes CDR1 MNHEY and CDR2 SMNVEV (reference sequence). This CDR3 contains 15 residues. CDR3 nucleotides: TGTGCCAGCAGTTTAGTAGGGACAGGGGTCTACGAGCAGTACTTC. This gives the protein CASSLVGTGVYEQYF.

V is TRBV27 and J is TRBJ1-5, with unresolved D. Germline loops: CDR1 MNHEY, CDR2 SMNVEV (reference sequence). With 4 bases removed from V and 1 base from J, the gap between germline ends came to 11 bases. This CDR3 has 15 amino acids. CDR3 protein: CASSYARGSNQPQHF. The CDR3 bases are TGTGCCAGCAGTTATGCGCGAGGGAGCAATCAGCCCCAGCATTTT.

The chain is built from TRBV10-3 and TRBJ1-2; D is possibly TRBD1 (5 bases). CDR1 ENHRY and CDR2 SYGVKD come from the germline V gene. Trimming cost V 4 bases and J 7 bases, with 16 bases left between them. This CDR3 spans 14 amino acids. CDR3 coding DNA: TGTGCCATCAGTGGTCAGGTTGGGGCGGGTGGCTACACCTTC. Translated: CAISGQVGAGGYTF.

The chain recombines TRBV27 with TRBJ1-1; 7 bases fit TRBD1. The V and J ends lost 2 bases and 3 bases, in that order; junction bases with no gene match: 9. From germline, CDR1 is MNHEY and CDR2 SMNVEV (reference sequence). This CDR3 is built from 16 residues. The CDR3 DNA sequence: TGTGCCAGCAGTTTAAGGAGGGGGCCAGGGTACACTGAAGCTTTCTTT. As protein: CASSLRRGPGYTEAFF.

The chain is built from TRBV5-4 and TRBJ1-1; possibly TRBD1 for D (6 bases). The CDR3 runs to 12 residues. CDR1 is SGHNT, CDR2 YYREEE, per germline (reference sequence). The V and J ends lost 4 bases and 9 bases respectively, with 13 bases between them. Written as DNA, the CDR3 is TGTGCCAGCAGCCAACCGGGACAACAAGCTTTCTTT. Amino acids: CASSQPGQQAFF.

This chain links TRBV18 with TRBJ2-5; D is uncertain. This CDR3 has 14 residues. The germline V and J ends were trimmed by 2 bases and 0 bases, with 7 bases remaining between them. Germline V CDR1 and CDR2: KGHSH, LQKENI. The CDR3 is CASSPVVNQETQYF. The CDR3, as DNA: TGTGCCAGCTCACCAGTGGTTAACCAAGAGACCCAGTACTTC.

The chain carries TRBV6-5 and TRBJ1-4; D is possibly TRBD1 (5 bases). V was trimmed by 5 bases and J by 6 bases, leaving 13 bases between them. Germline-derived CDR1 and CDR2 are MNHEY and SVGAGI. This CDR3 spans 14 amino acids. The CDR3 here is CASSKDGGDEKLFF. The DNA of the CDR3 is TGTGCCAGCAGTAAGGATGGGGGTGATGAAAAACTGTTTTTT.

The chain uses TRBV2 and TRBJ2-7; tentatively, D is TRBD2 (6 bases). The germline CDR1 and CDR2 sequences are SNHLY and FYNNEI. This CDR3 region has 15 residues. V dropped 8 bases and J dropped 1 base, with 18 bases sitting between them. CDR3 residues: CASLFGGRSSYEQYF. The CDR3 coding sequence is TGTGCCAGCCTGTTTGGTGGGAGGTCTTCCTACGAGCAGTACTTC. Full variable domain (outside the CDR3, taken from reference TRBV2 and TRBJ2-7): EPEVTQTPSHQVTQMGQEVILRCVPISNHLYFYWYRQILGQKVEFLVSFYNNEISEKSEIFDDQFSVERPDGSNFTLKIRSTKLEDSAMYFCASLFGGRSSYEQYFGPGTRLTVT.

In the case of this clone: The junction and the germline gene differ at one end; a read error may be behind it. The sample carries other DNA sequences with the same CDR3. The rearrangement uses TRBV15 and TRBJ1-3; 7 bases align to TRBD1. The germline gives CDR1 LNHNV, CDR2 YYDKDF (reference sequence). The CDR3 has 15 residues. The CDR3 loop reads CATSRDRDPGNTIYF. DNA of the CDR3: TGTGCCACCAGCCGAGACAGGGATCCTGGAAACACCATATATTTT. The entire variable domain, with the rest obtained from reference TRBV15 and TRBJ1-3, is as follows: DAMVIQNPRYQVTQFGKPVTLSCSQTLNHNVMYWYQQKSSQAPKLLFHYYDKDFNNEADTPDNFQSRRPNTSFCFLDIRSPGLGDTAMYLCATSRDRDPGNTIYFGEGSWLTVV.

The CDR3 DNA reads TGTGCCAGTGGGGAGGGGTCCTACGAGCAGTACTTC. Translating it yields CASGEGSYEQYF. The chain recombines TRBV6-5 with TRBJ2-7; the match to TRBD2 covers 7 bases. J was trimmed by 1 base and V by 9 bases; bases with no gene match: 3. Germline CDR1 MNHEY, CDR2 SVGAGI. The CDR3 is made up of 12 amino acids.

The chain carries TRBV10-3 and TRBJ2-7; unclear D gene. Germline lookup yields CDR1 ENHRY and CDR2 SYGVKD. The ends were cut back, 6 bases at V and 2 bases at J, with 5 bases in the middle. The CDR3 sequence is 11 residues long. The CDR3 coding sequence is TGTGCCATCAGCGTTGCCTACGAGCAGTACTTC. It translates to CAISVAYEQYF.